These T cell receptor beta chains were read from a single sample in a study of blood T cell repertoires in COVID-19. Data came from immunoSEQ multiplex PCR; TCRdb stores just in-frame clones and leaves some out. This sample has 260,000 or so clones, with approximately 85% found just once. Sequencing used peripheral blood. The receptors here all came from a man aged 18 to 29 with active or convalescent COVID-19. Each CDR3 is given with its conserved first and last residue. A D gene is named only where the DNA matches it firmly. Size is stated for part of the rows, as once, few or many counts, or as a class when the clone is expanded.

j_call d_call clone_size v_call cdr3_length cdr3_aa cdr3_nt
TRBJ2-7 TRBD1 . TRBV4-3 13 CASSQGTGYEQYF TGCGCCAGCAGCCAGGGGACAGGCTACGAGCAGTACTTC
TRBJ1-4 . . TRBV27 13 CASSPRRNEKLFF TGTGCCAGCAGTCCTCGGCGGAATGAAAAACTGTTTTTT
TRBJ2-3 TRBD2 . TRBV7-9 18 CASSLVSGGTASTDTQYF TGTGCCAGCAGCTTAGTTTCCGGGGGGACGGCTAGCACAGATACGCAGTATTTT
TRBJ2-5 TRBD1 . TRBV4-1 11 CASFKSGQIYF TGCGCCAGCTTTAAGTCGGGACAGATTTACTTC
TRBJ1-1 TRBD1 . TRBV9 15 CASSGKGTGNTEAFF TGTGCCAGCAGCGGGAAGGGGACAGGGAACACTGAAGCTTTCTTT
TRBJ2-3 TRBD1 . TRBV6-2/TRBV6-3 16 CASSRPRDRGTDTQYF TGTGCCAGCAGTAGACCCCGGGACAGGGGGACAGATACGCAGTATTTT
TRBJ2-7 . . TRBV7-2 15 CASSLSRGRGYEQYF TGTGCCAGCAGCCTTTCCCGGGGAAGAGGCTACGAGCAGTACTTC
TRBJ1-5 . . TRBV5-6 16 CASSLSGEELAQPQHF TGTGCCAGCAGCTTATCGGGTGAGGAACTAGCTCAGCCCCAGCATTTT
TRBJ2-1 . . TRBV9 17 CASSVAAGRLSYNEQFF TGTGCCAGCAGCGTAGCGGCAGGGAGGCTCTCCTACAATGAGCAGTTCTTC
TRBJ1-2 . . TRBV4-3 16 CASSQDKGSGYYGYTF TGCGCCAGCAGCCAAGATAAAGGGAGCGGCTACTATGGCTACACCTTC
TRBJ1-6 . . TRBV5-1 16 CASSFGRDTYNSPLHF TGCGCCAGCAGCTTTGGGAGGGACACCTATAATTCACCCCTCCACTTT
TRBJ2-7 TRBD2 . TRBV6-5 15 CASRTPRGAWYEQYF TGTGCCAGCCGGACCCCGCGGGGGGCCTGGTACGAGCAGTACTTC
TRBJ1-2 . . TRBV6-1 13 CASSEPQNYGYTF TGTGCCAGCAGTGAACCTCAGAACTATGGCTACACCTTC
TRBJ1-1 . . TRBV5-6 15 CASSLSAGMNTEAFF TGTGCCAGCAGCTTGTCGGCGGGGATGAACACTGAAGCTTTCTTT
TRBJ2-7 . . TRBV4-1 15 CASSQEGVTTGEQYF TGCGCCAGCAGCCAAGAAGGGGTCACTACGGGCGAGCAGTACTTC
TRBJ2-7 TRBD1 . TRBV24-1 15 CATSDYRDRDFEQYF TGTGCCACCAGTGACTACCGGGACAGGGATTTCGAGCAGTACTTC
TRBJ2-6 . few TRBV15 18 CATSLVDTGASGANVLTF TGTGCCACCAGCCTAGTCGATACTGGGGCCTCTGGGGCCAACGTCCTGACTTTC
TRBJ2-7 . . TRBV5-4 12 CASSLGAYEQYF TGTGCCAGCAGCTTGGGGGCTTACGAGCAGTACTTC
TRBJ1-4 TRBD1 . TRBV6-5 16 CASSYPGQGRNEKLFF TGTGCCAGCAGTTACCCGGGACAGGGGCGAAATGAAAAACTGTTTTTT
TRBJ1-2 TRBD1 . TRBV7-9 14 CASSGTGQGYGYTF TGTGCCAGCAGCGGCACGGGACAGGGGTATGGCTACACCTTC
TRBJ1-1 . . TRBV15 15 CATSRELAGNTEAFF TGTGCCACCAGCAGAGAGTTAGCCGGGAACACTGAAGCTTTCTTT
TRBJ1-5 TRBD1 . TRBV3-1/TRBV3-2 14 CASSQGPRDRSVHF TGTGCCAGCAGCCAAGGGCCTAGGGACAGGTCGGTTCATTTT
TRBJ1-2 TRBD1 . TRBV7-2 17 CASSLVPPGQGNYGYTF TGTGCCAGCAGCTTAGTCCCTCCGGGACAGGGTAACTATGGCTACACCTTC
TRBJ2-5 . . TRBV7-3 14 CASSLAGTQETQYF TGTGCCAGCAGCTTAGCGGGGACCCAAGAGACCCAGTACTTC
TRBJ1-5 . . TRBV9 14 CASSSGLHNQPQHF TGTGCCAGCAGCTCGGGACTGCACAATCAGCCCCAGCATTTT
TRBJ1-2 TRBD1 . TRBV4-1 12 CASRGGQPVYTF TGCGCCAGCAGAGGGGGACAGCCCGTATACACCTTC
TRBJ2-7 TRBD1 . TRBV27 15 CASSWRQGWSYEQYF TGTGCCAGCAGTTGGAGACAGGGTTGGTCCTACGAGCAGTACTTC
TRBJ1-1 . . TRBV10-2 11 CASSDSIEAFF TGCGCCAGCAGTGATTCCATTGAAGCTTTCTTT
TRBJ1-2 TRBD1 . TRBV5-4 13 CASSPQGIDGYTF TGTGCCAGCAGCCCACAGGGGATTGATGGCTACACCTTC
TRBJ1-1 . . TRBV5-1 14 CASSPLRGSTEAFF TGCGCCAGCAGCCCGCTAAGGGGCTCCACTGAAGCTTTCTTT
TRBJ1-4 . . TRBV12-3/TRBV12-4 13 CASSYRHRVKLFF TGTGCCAGCAGCTATCGCCACAGGGTAAAACTGTTTTTT
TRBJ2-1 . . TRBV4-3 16 CASSQDYREGSNEQFF TGCGCCAGCAGCCAAGATTACAGGGAAGGAAGCAATGAGCAGTTCTTC
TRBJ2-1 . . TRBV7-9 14 CASSSSGNYNEQFF TGTGCCAGCAGCTCATCAGGGAATTACAATGAGCAGTTCTTC
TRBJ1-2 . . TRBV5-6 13 CASSSRTAYGYTF TGTGCCAGCAGCTCTCGGACAGCGTATGGCTACACCTTC
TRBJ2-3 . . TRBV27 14 CASSSRANTDTQYF TGTGCCAGCAGTAGCAGGGCCAACACAGATACGCAGTATTTT
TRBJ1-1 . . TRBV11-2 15 CASSKQQGLGTEAFF TGTGCCAGCAGCAAACAACAGGGATTGGGCACTGAAGCTTTCTTT
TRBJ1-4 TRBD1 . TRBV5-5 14 CASSWDRVNEKLFF TGTGCCAGCAGCTGGGACAGGGTCAATGAAAAACTGTTTTTT
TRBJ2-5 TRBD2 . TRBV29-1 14 CSVWGLAGEETQYF TGCAGCGTTTGGGGACTAGCGGGGGAAGAGACCCAGTACTTC
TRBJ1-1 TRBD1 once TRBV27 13 CASSLGTGTEAFF TGTGCCAGCAGTTTAGGGACAGGCACTGAAGCTTTCTTT
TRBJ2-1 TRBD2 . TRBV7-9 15 CASSLGSAGGGEQFF TGTGCCAGCAGCTTAGGGTCTGCGGGGGGAGGTGAGCAGTTCTTC
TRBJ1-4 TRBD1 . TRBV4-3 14 CASSQSQGDEKLFF TGCGCCAGCAGCCAGTCACAGGGGGATGAAAAACTGTTTTTT
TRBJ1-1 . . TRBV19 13 CASSSTGGTEAFF TGTGCCAGTAGTTCGACGGGGGGCACTGAAGCTTTCTTT
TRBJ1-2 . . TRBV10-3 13 CAISEAGTIGYTF TGTGCCATCAGTGAGGCAGGGACTATTGGCTACACCTTC
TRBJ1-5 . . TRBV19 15 CASSNRESRNQPQHF TGTGCCAGTAGTAACAGGGAATCCCGCAATCAGCCCCAGCATTTT
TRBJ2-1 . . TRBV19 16 CASKEFGAGDYNEQFF TGTGCCTCTAAGGAGTTTGGGGCAGGGGATTACAATGAGCAGTTCTTC
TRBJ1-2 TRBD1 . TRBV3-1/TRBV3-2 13 CASSGQGLYGYTF TGTGCCAGCAGCGGACAGGGGCTTTATGGCTACACCTTC
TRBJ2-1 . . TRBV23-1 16 CASTTVGAFSYNEQFF TGCGCCAGCACCACCGTTGGGGCCTTCTCCTACAATGAGCAGTTCTTC
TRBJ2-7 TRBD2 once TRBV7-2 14 CASSLEAGGGEQYF TGTGCCAGCAGCTTAGAGGCCGGGGGGGGAGAGCAGTACTTC
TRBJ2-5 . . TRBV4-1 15 CASSQVRAGIETQYF TGCGCCAGCAGCCAAGTGAGGGCGGGGATAGAGACCCAGTACTTC
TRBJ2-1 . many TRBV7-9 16 CASSPQGGGTYNEQFF TGTGCCAGCAGCCCGCAGGGCGGCGGTACATACAATGAGCAGTTCTTC
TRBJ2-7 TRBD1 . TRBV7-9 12 CADGDSPLEQYF TGTGCCGACGGGGACAGCCCTCTCGAGCAGTACTTC
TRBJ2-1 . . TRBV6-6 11 CASSNYNEQFF TGTGCCAGCAGCAATTACAATGAGCAGTTCTTC
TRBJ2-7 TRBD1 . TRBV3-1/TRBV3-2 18 CASSHKSLISDRASEQYF TGTGCCAGCAGCCACAAGTCTCTTATATCGGACAGGGCTAGCGAGCAGTACTTC
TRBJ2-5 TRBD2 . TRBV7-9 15 CASSLLAGVKETQYF TGTGCCAGCAGCTTACTAGCGGGGGTCAAAGAGACCCAGTACTTC